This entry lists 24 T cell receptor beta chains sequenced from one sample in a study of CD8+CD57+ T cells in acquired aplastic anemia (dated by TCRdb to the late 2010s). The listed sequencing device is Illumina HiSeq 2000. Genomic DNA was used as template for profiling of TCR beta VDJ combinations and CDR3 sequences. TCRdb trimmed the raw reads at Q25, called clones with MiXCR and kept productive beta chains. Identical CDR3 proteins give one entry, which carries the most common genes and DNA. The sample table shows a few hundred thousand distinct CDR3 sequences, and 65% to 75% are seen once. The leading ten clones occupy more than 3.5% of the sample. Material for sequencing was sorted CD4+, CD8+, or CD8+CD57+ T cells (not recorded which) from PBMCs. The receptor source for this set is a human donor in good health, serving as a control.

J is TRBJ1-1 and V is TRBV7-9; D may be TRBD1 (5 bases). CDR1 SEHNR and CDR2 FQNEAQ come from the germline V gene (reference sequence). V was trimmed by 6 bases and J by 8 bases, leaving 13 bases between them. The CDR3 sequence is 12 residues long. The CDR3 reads CASRAPGSEAFF. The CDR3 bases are TGTGCCAGCAGGGCCCCAGGGTCCGAAGCTTTCTTT.

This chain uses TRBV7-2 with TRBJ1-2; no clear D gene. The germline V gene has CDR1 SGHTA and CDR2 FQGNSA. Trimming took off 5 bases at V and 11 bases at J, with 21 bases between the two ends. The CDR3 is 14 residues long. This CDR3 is CASSTDKGGRGYTF. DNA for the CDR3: TGTGCCAGCAGCACCGATAAGGGTGGTCGTGGATACACCTTC.

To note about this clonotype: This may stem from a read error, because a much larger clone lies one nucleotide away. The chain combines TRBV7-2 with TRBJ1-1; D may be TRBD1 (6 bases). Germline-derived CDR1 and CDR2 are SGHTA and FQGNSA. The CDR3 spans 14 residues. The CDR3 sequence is CAGGAGKGGTEAFF. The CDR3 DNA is TGTGCAGGGGGGGCGGGAAAGGGGGGGACTGAAGCTTTCTTT.

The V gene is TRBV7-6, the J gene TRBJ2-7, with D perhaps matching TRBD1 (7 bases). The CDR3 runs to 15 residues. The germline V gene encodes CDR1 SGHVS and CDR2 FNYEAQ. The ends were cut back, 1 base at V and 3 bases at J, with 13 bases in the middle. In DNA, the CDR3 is TGTGCCAGCAGCTTAGGGGCAGGGGGAGGCTACGAGCAGTACTTC. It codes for CASSLGAGGGYEQYF.

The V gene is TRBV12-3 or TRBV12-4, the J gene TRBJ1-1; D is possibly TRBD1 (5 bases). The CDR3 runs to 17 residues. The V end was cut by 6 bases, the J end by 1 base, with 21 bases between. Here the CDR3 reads CASRPSLTHDRNTEAFF. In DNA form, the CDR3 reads TGTGCCAGCAGGCCGTCCCTCACTCACGACAGGAACACTGAAGCTTTCTTT.

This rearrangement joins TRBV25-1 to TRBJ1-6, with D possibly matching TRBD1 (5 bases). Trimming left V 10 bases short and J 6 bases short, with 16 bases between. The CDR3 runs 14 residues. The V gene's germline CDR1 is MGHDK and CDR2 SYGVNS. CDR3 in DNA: TGTGCCACCCGACGGGGGGAAATTAATTCACCCCTCCACTTT. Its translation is CATRRGEINSPLHF.

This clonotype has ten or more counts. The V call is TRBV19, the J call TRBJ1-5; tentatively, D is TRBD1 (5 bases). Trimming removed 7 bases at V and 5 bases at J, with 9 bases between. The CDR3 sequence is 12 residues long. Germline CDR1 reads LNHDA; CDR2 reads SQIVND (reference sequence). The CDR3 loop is CASNRPHQPQHF. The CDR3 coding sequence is TGTGCCAGTAACAGGCCCCATCAGCCCCAGCATTTT.

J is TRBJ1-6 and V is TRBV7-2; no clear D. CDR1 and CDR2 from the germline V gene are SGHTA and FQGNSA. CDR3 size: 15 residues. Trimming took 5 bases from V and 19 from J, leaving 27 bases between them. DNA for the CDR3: TGTGCCAGCAGCGTCCCAAACGCTCCCCGCCACTCTCTGCACTTT. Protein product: CASSVPNAPRHSLHF.

CDR3 region: CASAGQGLSRDTQYF. The CDR3 region has the DNA TGCGCCAGCGCCGGACAGGGGCTCTCCCGGGATACGCAGTATTTT. This chain joins TRBV5-1 and TRBJ2-3; 9 bases fit TRBD1. V dropped 7 bases and J dropped 6; count of bases not matched to a gene: 12. The CDR3 length is 15 residues. From germline, CDR1 is SGHRS and CDR2 YFSETQ. Complete variable domain (other parts from reference TRBV5-1 and TRBJ2-3): KAGVTQTPRYLIKTRGQQVTLSCSPISGHRSVSWYQQTPGQGLQFLFEYFSETQRNKGNFPGRFSGRQFSNSRSEMNVSTLELGDSALYLCASAGQGLSRDTQYFGPGTRLTVL.

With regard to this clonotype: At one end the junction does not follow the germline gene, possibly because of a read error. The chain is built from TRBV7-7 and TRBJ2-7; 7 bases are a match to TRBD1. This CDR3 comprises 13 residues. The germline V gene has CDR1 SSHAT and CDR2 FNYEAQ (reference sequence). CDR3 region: CASSLGGCYEQYF. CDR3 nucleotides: TGTGCTAGCAGCTTAGGGGGCTGCTACGAGCAGTACTTC.

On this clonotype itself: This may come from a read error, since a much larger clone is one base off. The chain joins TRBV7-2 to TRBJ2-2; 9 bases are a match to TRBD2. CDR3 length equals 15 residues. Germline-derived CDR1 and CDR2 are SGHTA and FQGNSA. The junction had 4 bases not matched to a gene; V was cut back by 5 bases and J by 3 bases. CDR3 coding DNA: TGTGCCAGCAGCCCGCGGGGGGGGGACACCGGGGAGCTGTTTTTT. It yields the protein CASSPRGGDTGELFF.

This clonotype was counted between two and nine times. The CDR3 region is CASSRTGVTEAFF. The CDR3 nucleotides are TGTGCCAGCAGTAGGACAGGGGTAACTGAAGCTTTCTTT. The chain links TRBV12-3 or TRBV12-4 to TRBJ1-1; 9 positions agree with TRBD1. The CDR3 has 13 residues. The junction had 3 bases not matched to a gene; V was cut back by 5 bases and J by 5 bases.

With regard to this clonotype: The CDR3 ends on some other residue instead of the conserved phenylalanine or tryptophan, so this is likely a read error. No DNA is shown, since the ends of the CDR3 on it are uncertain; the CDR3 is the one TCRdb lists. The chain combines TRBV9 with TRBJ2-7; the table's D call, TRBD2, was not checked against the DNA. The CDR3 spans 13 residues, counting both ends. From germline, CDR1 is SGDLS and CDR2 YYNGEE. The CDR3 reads CASSAGSGRGPPL.

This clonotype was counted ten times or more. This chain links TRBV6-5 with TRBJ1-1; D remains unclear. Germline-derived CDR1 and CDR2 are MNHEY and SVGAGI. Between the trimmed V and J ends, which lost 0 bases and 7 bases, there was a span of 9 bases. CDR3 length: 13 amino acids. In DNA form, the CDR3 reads TGTGCCAGCAGTTACTCAATACACCGTGAAGCTTTCTTT. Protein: CASSYSIHREAFF.

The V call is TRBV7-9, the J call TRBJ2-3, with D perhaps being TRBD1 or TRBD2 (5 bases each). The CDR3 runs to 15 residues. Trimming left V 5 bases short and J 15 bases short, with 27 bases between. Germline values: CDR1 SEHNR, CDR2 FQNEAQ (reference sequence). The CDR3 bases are TGTGCCAGCAGCCTACGAGGGGAGAACACAGAAACGTTCTATTTT. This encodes CASSLRGENTETFYF.

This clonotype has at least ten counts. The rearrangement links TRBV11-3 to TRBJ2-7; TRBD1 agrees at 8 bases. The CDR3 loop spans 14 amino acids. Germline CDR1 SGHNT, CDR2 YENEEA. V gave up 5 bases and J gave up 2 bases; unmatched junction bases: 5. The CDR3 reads CASSTGTGTYEQYF. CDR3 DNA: TGTGCCAGCAGCACTGGGACAGGTACCTACGAGCAGTACTTC.

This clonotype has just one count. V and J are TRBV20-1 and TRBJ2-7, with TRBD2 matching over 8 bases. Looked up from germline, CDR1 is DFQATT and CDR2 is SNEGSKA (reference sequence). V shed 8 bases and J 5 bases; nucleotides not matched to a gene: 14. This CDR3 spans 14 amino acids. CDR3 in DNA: TGCAGTCCTCGCGGGGGGTTCAACAATGACGAGCAGTACTTC. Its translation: CSPRGGFNNDEQYF.

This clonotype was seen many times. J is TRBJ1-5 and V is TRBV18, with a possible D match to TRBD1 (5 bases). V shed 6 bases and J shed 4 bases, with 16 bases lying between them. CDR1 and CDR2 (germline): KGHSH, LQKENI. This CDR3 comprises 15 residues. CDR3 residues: CASSLPSQGNQPQHF. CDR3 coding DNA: TGTGCCAGCTCCCTCCCATCGCAGGGTAATCAGCCCCAGCATTTT.

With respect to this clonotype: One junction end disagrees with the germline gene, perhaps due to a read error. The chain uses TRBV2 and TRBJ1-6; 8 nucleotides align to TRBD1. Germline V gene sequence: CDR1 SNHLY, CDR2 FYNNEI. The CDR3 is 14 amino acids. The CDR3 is CTCRGQGLWSPLHF. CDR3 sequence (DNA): TGCACATGCCGTGGACAGGGACTATGGTCACCCCTCCACTTT.

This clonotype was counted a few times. CDR3 loop: CSARWANYGYTF. In DNA, the CDR3 is TGCAGTGCTAGGTGGGCTAACTATGGCTACACCTTC. The chain couples TRBV20-1 to TRBJ1-2; no clear D. This CDR3 has 12 amino acids. Germline CDR1 and CDR2: DFQATT and SNEGSKA (reference sequence). V gave up 3 bases and J gave up 0 bases, with 5 bases separating them.

CDR3 in amino acids: CSASLNTGELSTDEQFF. CDR3 nucleotides: TGCAGTGCTAGCTTGAACACCGGGGAGCTGTCGACGGATGAGCAGTTCTTC. This chain connects TRBV20-1 to TRBJ2-1, with D perhaps matching TRBD2 (5 bases). Trimming pared 3 bases from V and 8 bases from J, leaving 26 bases between. CDR1 and CDR2 from the germline V gene are DFQATT and SNEGSKA (reference sequence). The CDR3 is 17 amino acids.

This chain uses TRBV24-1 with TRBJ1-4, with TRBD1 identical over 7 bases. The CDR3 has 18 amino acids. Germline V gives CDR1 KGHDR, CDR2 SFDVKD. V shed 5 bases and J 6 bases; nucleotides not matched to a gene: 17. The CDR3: CATSAPTTGQFKHEKLFF. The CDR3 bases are TGTGCCACCAGTGCCCCCACGACGGGACAGTTTAAACATGAAAAACTGTTTTTT.

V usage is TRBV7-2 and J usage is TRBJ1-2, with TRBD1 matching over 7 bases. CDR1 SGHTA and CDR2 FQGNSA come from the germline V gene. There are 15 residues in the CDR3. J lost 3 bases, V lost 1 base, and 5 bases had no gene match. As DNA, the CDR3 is TGTGCCAGCAGCTTAGGGACAGGAAGGGACTATGGCTACACCTTC. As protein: CASSLGTGRDYGYTF.

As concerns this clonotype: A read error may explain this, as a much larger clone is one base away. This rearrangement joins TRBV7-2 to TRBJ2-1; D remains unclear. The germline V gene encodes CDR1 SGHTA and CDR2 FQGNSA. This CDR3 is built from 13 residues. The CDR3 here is CASSLENYNEQLF. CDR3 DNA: TGTGCCAGCAGCTTGGAGAACTACAATGAGCAGCTCTTC. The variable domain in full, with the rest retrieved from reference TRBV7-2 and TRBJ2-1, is GAGVSQSPSNKVTEKGKDVELRCDPISGHTALYWYRQSLGQGLEFLIYFQGNSAPDKSGLPSDRFSAERTGGSVSTLTIQRTQQEDSAVYLCASSLENYNEQLFGPGTRLTVL.